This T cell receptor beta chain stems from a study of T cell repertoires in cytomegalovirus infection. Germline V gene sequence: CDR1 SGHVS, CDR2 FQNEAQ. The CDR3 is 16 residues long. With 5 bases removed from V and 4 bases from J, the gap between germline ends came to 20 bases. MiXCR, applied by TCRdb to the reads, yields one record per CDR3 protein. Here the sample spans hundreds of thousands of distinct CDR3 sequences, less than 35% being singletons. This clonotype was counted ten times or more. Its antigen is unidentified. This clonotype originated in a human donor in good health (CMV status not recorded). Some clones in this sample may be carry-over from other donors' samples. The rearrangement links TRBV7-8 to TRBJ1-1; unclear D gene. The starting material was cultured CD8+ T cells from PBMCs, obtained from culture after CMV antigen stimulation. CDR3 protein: CASSRRAGPSPTEAFF. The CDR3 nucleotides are TGTGCCAGCAGCCGAAGGGCAGGACCTTCGCCCACTGAAGCTTTCTTT. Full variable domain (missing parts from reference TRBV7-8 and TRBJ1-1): GAGVSQSPRYKVAKRGQDVALRCDPISGHVSLFWYQQALGQGPEFLTYFQNEAQLDKSGLPSDRFFAERPEGSVSTLKIQRTQQEDSAVYLCASSRRAGPSPTEAFFGQGTRLTVV.